A single sample is the source of the 29 T cell receptor beta chains below, sequenced in a study of cytomegalovirus exposure and HLA in healthy donors (dated 2017 in TCRdb). Library preparation employed the immunoSEQ multiplex PCR assay. For the multiplex PCR, a mixture combining 60 forward primers for TCR Vbeta segments and 13 reverse primers for TCR Jbeta segments was used. TCRdb stores this immuneACCESS table with in-frame sequences only. Part of the clones is absent; in the studies checked, under half of the shortfall reflects unresolved V genes, and no reason is known for the rest. Across this sample there are 100,000 to 150,000 clones, with around 82% seen only once. The top ten clonotypes cover approximately 3.6% of the sample. Material for sequencing was PBMCs. The receptors here all came from a woman aged 40 to 50 in good health and CMV-seropositive.

This clone was seen only once. The CDR3 loop is CASSQVPRASKNTEAFF. CDR3 nucleotide sequence: TGCGCCAGCAGCCAAGTTCCGAGGGCGAGTAAGAACACTGAAGCTTTCTTT. This chain connects TRBV4-1 to TRBJ1-1; D unclear. CDR3 length equals 17 residues. Germline V gene lookup returns CDR1 MGHRA and CDR2 YSYEKL. V gave up 1 base and J gave up 1 base, with 16 bases separating them.

The chain joins TRBV2 to TRBJ2-7; 8 nucleotides line up with TRBD2. CDR3 length: 14 amino acids. V gave up 4 bases and J gave up 2 bases; unmatched junction bases: 4. Germline V lookup: CDR1 SNHLY, CDR2 FYNNEI. CDR3 in amino acids: CASSGERGPYEQYF. CDR3 nucleotides: TGTGCCAGCAGTGGGGAGCGGGGGCCCTACGAGCAGTACTTC.

This clone was found a few times. The chain links TRBV28 to TRBJ1-5; TRBD1 is a possible D gene (6 bases). V lost 5 bases to trimming and J lost 7 bases, with 15 bases between them. Germline V gene lookup returns CDR1 MDHEN and CDR2 SYDVKM. The CDR3 sequence is 14 residues long. Here the CDR3 DNA reads TGTGCCAGCAGTCTGATACAGGGTCGGCAGCCCCAGCATTTT. The encoded protein is CASSLIQGRQPQHF.

The CDR3 coding sequence is TGTGCCATCAGTGTAGGACAGGGGACCATGGTTAAGTATGGCTACACCTTC. Protein: CAISVGQGTMVKYGYTF. V is TRBV10-3 and J is TRBJ1-2; TRBD1 aligns across 9 bases. J gave up 5 bases and V 4 bases, and 14 bases lay outside the gene matches. CDR3 length: 17 amino acids. CDR1 is ENHRY, CDR2 SYGVKD, per germline.

The chain recombines TRBV10-2 with TRBJ2-7; possibly TRBD2 for D (6 bases). Trimming took off 4 bases at V and 6 bases at J, with 13 bases between the two ends. This CDR3 spans 13 amino acids. From germline, CDR1 is WSHSY and CDR2 SAAADI. The CDR3 sequence is CASSVGGWREQYF. Here the CDR3 DNA reads TGCGCCAGCAGTGTTGGGGGGTGGCGCGAGCAGTACTTC.

The CDR3 loop is CASSEPPPIIEETQYF. In DNA form, the CDR3 reads TGTGCCAGCAGTGAACCCCCGCCGATAATTGAGGAGACCCAGTACTTC. V and J are TRBV2 and TRBJ2-5; D gene unclear. The CDR3 consists of 16 residues. V shed 2 bases and J shed 5 bases, with 18 bases lying between them. CDR1 is SNHLY and CDR2 is FYNNEI in the germline V gene. The whole variable domain, remainder taken from reference TRBV2 and TRBJ2-5, is EPEVTQTPSHQVTQMGQEVILRCVPISNHLYFYWYRQILGQKVEFLVSFYNNEISEKSEIFDDQFSVERPDGSNFTLKIRSTKLEDSAMYFCASSEPPPIIEETQYFGPGTRLLVL.

V is TRBV6-1 and J is TRBJ1-1; the match to TRBD1 covers 8 bases. The CDR3 covers 15 residues. The trim removed 5 bases at V and 1 base at J, leaving 6 bases unmatched. Germline CDR1 MNHNS, CDR2 SASEGT. The CDR3 nucleotides are TGTGCCAGCAGTCGCTCCGGGACAGGGAACACTGAAGCTTTCTTT. Its translation: CASSRSGTGNTEAFF.

This clone was counted between two and nine times. This chain joins TRBV19 and TRBJ2-1, with TRBD2 identical over 12 bases. CDR1 and CDR2 from the germline V gene are LNHDA and SQIVND (reference sequence). V lost 4 bases to trimming and J lost 6 bases; unmatched junction nucleotides: 10. The CDR3 is made up of 17 amino acids. This CDR3 reads CASSTLATSGRVNEQFF. DNA of the CDR3: TGTGCCAGTAGTACTCTAGCGACTAGCGGGAGAGTCAATGAGCAGTTCTTC.

The chain combines TRBV6-1 with TRBJ1-1; D is unresolved. From germline, CDR1 is MNHNS and CDR2 SASEGT. The CDR3 sequence is 12 residues long. V shed 8 bases and J shed 4 bases, with 11 bases lying between them. CDR3 amino acids: CASGREGTEAFF. The CDR3 DNA sequence: TGTGCCAGCGGAAGGGAGGGCACTGAAGCTTTCTTT.

V gene TRBV27 combines with J gene TRBJ2-3; 8 bases line up with TRBD1. Per the germline V gene, CDR1 is MNHEY and CDR2 is SMNVEV (reference sequence). Trimming cost V 6 bases and J 2 bases; bases outside gene matches: 13. This CDR3 has 17 amino acids. CDR3 region: CASSSAGWDRYTDTQYF. The CDR3 DNA sequence: TGTGCCAGCAGCTCTGCGGGTTGGGACAGGTACACAGATACGCAGTATTTT.

The chain links TRBV5-1 to TRBJ2-1; 12 positions match TRBD2. Germline V gene sequence: CDR1 SGHRS, CDR2 YFSETQ. V gave up 0 bases and J gave up 13 bases; unmatched junction bases: 8. The CDR3 spans 15 residues. CDR3 DNA sequence: TGCGCCAGCAGCTTGGAACTAGCGGGAGGATCAGATCAGTTCTTC. This codes for CASSLELAGGSDQFF.

This chain joins TRBV6-5 and TRBJ2-7; no definite D call. The length of the CDR3 is 12 residues. The V gene's germline CDR1 is MNHEY and CDR2 SVGAGI. Between the trimmed V and J ends, which lost 8 bases and 4 bases, there was a span of 12 bases. For the CDR3, the DNA is TGTGCCAGCGGGTTCCTAGAATACGAGCAGTACTTC. This codes for CASGFLEYEQYF.

Only a few counts were recorded for this clone. V and J are TRBV11-2 and TRBJ1-1, with TRBD1 matching over 11 bases. Germline V gene sequence: CDR1 SGHAT, CDR2 FQNNGV. V shed 7 bases, J shed 4 bases, and the junction held 11 bases outside the gene matches. The CDR3 length is 16 residues. CDR3 in DNA: TGTGCCAGCACCGATACTAGGGACAGGGGGAGCACTGAAGCTTTCTTT. Translating gives CASTDTRDRGSTEAFF.

A few counts support this clone. This rearrangement joins TRBV19 to TRBJ1-1; 8 nucleotides agree with TRBD1. V shed 6 bases, J shed 4 bases, and the junction held 4 bases outside the gene matches. Germline V CDR1 and CDR2: LNHDA, SQIVND (reference sequence). CDR3 length: 13 residues. The CDR3 here is CASRQTGGTEAFF. The CDR3 coding sequence is TGTGCCAGTAGGCAAACAGGGGGCACTGAAGCTTTCTTT. Together with reference TRBV19 and TRBJ1-1, the CDR3 gives the full variable domain: DGGITQSPKYLFRKEGQNVTLSCEQNLNHDAMYWYRQDPGQGLRLIYYSQIVNDFQKGDIAEGYSVSREKKESFPLTVTSAQKNPTAFYLCASRQTGGTEAFFGQGTRLTVV.

This clone was recorded a few times. V is TRBV30 and J is TRBJ1-1; maybe TRBD1 (6 bases). Germline CDR1 reads GTSNPN; CDR2 reads SVGIG (reference sequence). The germline V and J ends were trimmed by 3 bases and 1 base, with 12 bases remaining between them. The CDR3 contains 14 residues. CDR3 region: CAWRSDRQNTEAFF. The DNA for the CDR3 is TGTGCCTGGAGGTCGGACAGACAGAACACTGAAGCTTTCTTT.

The chain carries TRBV7-2 and TRBJ2-7; 12 nucleotides align to TRBD1. V lost 4 bases, J lost 3 bases, and 10 bases stayed unmatched. Germline values: CDR1 SGHTA, CDR2 FQGNSA. This CDR3 contains 17 residues. CDR3 bases: TGTGCCAGCAGCTCTCAATGGGGACAGGGGGCATTCTACGAGCAGTACTTC. Protein product: CASSSQWGQGAFYEQYF.

This clone was found once. The chain recombines TRBV2 with TRBJ1-5, with 7 nucleotides matching TRBD1. Per germline, CDR1 SNHLY and CDR2 FYNNEI. The length of the CDR3 is 13 residues. J was trimmed by 6 bases and V by 10 bases; bases with no gene match: 9. CDR3: CATTTGSGQPQHF. The CDR3 nucleotides are TGTGCCACCACGACAGGGTCTGGTCAGCCCCAGCATTTT.

The chain has TRBV6-5 and TRBJ2-3, with TRBD2 as a possible D gene (5 bases). CDR1 MNHEY and CDR2 SVGAGI come from the germline V gene. The CDR3 is 15 residues long. The V gene lost 6 bases and the J gene lost 8 bases, with 21 bases spanning the gap. CDR3 sequence: CASRQGRSAGGTQYF. The CDR3 DNA reads as TGTGCCAGCAGACAAGGCAGGTCCGCAGGAGGTACGCAGTATTTT.

The J gene is TRBJ2-2, the V gene TRBV10-3; the D gene is possibly TRBD2 (6 bases). Germline CDR1 is ENHRY and CDR2 is SYGVKD. The CDR3 totals 15 residues. V lost 6 bases and J lost 6, with 17 bases in between. The CDR3 here is CAIRRGLEGSGELFF. Written as DNA, the CDR3 is TGTGCCATCAGGAGGGGACTCGAGGGATCCGGGGAGCTGTTTTTT.

The chain joins TRBV28 to TRBJ2-3; 9 bases agree with TRBD1. The CDR3 is made up of 19 amino acids. Germline trimming cut 3 bases from V and 2 bases from J; bases unmatched to any gene: 15. Germline values: CDR1 MDHEN, CDR2 SYDVKM. CDR3: CASSFLWTGESSSTDTQYF. DNA for the CDR3: TGTGCCAGCAGTTTTTTATGGACAGGGGAAAGTAGCTCCACAGATACGCAGTATTTT. Using reference TRBV28 and TRBJ2-3 for the parts outside the CDR3, the full variable domain is DVKVTQSSRYLVKRTGEKVFLECVQDMDHENMFWYRQDPGLGLRLIYFSYDVKMKEKGDIPEGYSVSREKKERFSLILESASTNQTSMYLCASSFLWTGESSSTDTQYFGPGTRLTVL.

The sample holds one count of this clone. This rearrangement joins TRBV5-1 to TRBJ2-7; the D is unclear. Germline assignment: CDR1 SGHRS and CDR2 YFSETQ. The ends were cut back, 0 bases at V and 3 bases at J, with 7 bases in the middle. This CDR3 has 13 amino acids. The CDR3 is CASSLAQNYEQYF. The CDR3 DNA follows: TGCGCCAGCAGCTTGGCGCAGAACTACGAGCAGTACTTC.

The chain is built from TRBV2 and TRBJ2-7; TRBD2 agrees at 8 bases. V shed 6 bases and J 2 bases; nucleotides not matched to a gene: 9. The CDR3 runs 15 residues. CDR1 SNHLY and CDR2 FYNNEI come from the germline V gene. CDR3 sequence: CASRPLVAGTYEQYF. CDR3 bases: TGTGCCAGCAGACCCCTGGTAGCGGGAACCTACGAGCAGTACTTC.

The chain links TRBV6-1 to TRBJ2-5; no clear D gene. Trimming took 2 bases from V and 1 from J, leaving 2 bases between them. Per germline, CDR1 MNHNS and CDR2 SASEGT. The CDR3 sequence is 12 residues long. CDR3 residues: CASSELQETQYF. Written as DNA, the CDR3 is TGTGCCAGCAGTGAACTCCAAGAGACCCAGTACTTC.

This chain uses TRBV6-1 with TRBJ2-3; 10 bases are a match to TRBD1. The CDR3 sequence is 15 residues long. The germline CDR1 and CDR2 sequences are MNHNS and SASEGT. Unmatched junction bases numbered 4, after V lost 6 bases and J lost 1 base. CDR3 amino acids: CASRRDRGGTDTQYF. The CDR3 DNA follows: TGTGCCAGCAGGCGGGACAGGGGAGGCACAGATACGCAGTATTTT.

V is TRBV27 and J is TRBJ1-2, with 8 bases lining up with TRBD1. CDR3 length: 15 residues. CDR1 MNHEY and CDR2 SMNVEV come from the germline V gene (reference sequence). V lost 6 bases to trimming and J lost 2 bases; unmatched junction nucleotides: 8. The DNA of the CDR3 is TGTGCCAGCAGCCACGACAGGGGCCGAAACTATGGCTACACCTTC. It translates to CASSHDRGRNYGYTF.

The rearrangement uses TRBV25-1 and TRBJ2-7; D remains unclear. Deletions cut 4 bases from V and 2 bases from J, with 12 bases between. The CDR3 is 14 amino acids. Germline V gives CDR1 MGHDK, CDR2 SYGVNS. The CDR3 reads CASSARLLTYEQYF. In DNA form, the CDR3 reads TGTGCCAGCAGTGCCAGACTCCTTACCTACGAGCAGTACTTC.

The rearrangement uses TRBV12-5 and TRBJ2-4; 10 bases are a match to TRBD2. J lost 9 bases, V lost 0 bases, and 14 bases had no gene match. The V gene's germline CDR1 is LGHNT and CDR2 FRNRAP. There are 18 residues in the CDR3. Here the CDR3 DNA reads TGTGCTAGTGGTTTGGTATTTTGGGCTAGCGGGAGTGTTGGCATTCAGTACTTC. Translation gives CASGLVFWASGSVGIQYF.

The chain is built from TRBV2 and TRBJ2-1; 7 positions match TRBD1. V shed 7 bases, J shed 5 bases, and the junction held 8 bases outside the gene matches. The CDR3 has 14 residues. Germline loops: CDR1 SNHLY, CDR2 FYNNEI. The CDR3 bases are TGTGCCAGCACTGACCCGGGACAGAACAATGAGCAGTTCTTC. It translates to CASTDPGQNNEQFF.

Worth noting for this clone: The junction departs from germline at one end; a sequencing error may be responsible. This chain joins TRBV28 and TRBJ2-1; 7 bases are shared with TRBD1. This CDR3 comprises 14 residues. Germline assignment: CDR1 MDHEN and CDR2 SYDVKM. The CDR3 DNA follows: TGTGCCAGCACTCAATGGGTGGGCAGGGGGTTATACCTCTTC. Its translation: CASTQWVGRGLYLF.